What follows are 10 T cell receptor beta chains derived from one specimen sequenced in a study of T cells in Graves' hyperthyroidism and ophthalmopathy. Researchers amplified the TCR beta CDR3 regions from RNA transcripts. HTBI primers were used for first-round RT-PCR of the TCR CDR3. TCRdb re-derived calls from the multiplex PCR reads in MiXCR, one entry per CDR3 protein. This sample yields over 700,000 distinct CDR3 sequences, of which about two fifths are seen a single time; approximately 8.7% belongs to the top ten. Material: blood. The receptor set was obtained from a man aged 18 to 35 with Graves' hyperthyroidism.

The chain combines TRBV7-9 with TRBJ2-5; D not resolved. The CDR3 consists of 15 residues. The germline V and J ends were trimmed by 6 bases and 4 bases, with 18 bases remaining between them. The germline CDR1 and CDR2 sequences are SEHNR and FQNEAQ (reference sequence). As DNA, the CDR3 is TGTGCCAGCAGACCCACCCCCTCCGAAGGAGAGACCCAGTACTTC. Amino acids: CASRPTPSEGETQYF.

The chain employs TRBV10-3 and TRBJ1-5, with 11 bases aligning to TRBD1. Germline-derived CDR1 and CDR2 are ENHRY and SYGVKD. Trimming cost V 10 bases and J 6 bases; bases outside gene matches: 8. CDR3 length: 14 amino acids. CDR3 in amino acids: CATGTGGFVQPQHF. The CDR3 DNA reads TGTGCCACCGGGACAGGGGGTTTTGTTCAGCCCCAGCATTTT.

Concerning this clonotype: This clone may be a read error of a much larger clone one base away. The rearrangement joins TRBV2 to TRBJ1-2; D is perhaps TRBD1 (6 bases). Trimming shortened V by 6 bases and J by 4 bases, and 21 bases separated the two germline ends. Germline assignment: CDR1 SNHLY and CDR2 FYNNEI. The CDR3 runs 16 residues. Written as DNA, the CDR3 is TGTGCCAGCAGGGAACAGGGACTCTTGGCATGCTATGGCTACACCTTC. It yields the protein CASREQGLLACYGYTF.

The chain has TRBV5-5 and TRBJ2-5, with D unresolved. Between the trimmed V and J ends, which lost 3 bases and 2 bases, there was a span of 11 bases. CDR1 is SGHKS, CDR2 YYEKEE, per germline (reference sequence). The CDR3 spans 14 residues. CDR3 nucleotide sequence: TGTGCCAGCAGCTATTATGAAGGACAAGAGACCCAGTACTTC. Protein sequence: CASSYYEGQETQYF.

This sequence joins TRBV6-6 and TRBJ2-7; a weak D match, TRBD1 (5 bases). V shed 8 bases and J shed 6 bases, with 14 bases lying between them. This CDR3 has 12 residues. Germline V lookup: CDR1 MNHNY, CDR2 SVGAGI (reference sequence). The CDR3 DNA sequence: TGTGCCAGCTCCCCGACCAGGGCCGAGCAGTACTTC. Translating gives CASSPTRAEQYF.

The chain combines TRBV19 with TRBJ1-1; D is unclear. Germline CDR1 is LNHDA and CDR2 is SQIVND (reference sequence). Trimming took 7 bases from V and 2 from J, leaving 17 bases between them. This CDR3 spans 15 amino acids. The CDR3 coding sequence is TGTGCCAGTAAGGCGCGAGGACCCCTCAACACTGAAGCTTTCTTT. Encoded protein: CASKARGPLNTEAFF.

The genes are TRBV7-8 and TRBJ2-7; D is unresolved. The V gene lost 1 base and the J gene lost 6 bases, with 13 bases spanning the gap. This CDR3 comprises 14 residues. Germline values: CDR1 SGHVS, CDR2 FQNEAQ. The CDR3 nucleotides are TGTGCCAGCAGCTTAGAGGCAGTCCCCAGCGAGCAGTACTTC. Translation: CASSLEAVPSEQYF.

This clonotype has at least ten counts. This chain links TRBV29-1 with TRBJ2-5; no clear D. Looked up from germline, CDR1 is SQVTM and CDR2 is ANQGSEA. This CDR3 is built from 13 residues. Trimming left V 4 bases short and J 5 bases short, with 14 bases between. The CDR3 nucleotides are TGCAGCGTTGCGTCGGAACCCCGGGAGACCCAGTACTTC. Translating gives CSVASEPRETQYF.

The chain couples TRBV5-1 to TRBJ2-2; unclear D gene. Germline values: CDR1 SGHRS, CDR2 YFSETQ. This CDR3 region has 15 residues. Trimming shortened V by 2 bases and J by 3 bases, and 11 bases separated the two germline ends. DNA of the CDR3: TGCGCCAGCAGCTTAGAGGCCGCTTACACCGGGGAGCTGTTTTTT. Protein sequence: CASSLEAAYTGELFF.

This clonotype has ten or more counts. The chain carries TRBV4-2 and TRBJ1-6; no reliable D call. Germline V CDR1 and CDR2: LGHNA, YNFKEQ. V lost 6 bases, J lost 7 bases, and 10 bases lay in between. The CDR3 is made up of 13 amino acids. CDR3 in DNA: TGTGCCAGCAGTGGAGTGTTGAATTCACCCCTCCACTTT. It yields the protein CASSGVLNSPLHF.